Each of the 25 T cell receptor beta chains below was sequenced from the same sample in a study of T cells after yellow fever vaccination. One entry per CDR3 protein results from TCRdb running MiXCR on the 5' RACE reads. This sample has about 300,000 distinct CDR3 sequences, with about 4% found just once. The starting material was PBMCs, obtained 5 days after the yellow fever booster vaccination. These receptor sequences come from a man between 18 and 35 years old who received the YFV17D yellow fever vaccine.

There are many counts of this clonotype. The chain couples TRBV5-1 to TRBJ2-3; D may be TRBD2 (5 bases). CDR3 size: 14 residues. With 4 bases removed from V and 4 bases from J, the gap between germline ends came to 13 bases. The V gene's germline CDR1 is SGHRS and CDR2 YFSETQ. The CDR3, as DNA: TGCGCCAGCAGCCCCCGGACCGGGGCAGATACGCAGTATTTT. Translating gives CASSPRTGADTQYF.

This clonotype was seen more than once but under ten times. The chain is built from TRBV27 and TRBJ2-1, with D perhaps TRBD1 (6 bases). Germline-derived CDR1 and CDR2 are MNHEY and SMNVEV (reference sequence). The CDR3 totals 16 residues. With 6 bases removed from V and 2 bases from J, the gap between germline ends came to 17 bases. The CDR3: CASSNLQGRPYNEQFF. Written as DNA, the CDR3 is TGTGCCAGCAGCAACCTACAGGGACGGCCCTACAATGAGCAGTTCTTC.

This clonotype showed up many times. The chain is built from TRBV7-2 and TRBJ2-3; 8 bases line up with TRBD2. V was clipped by 1 base and J by 5 bases; unmatched bases: 5. CDR1 SGHTA and CDR2 FQGNSA come from the germline V gene. The CDR3 covers 15 residues. This CDR3 reads CASSLGSGGIDTQYF. In DNA, the CDR3 is TGTGCCAGCAGCTTAGGTTCGGGGGGGATAGATACGCAGTATTTT. Together with reference TRBV7-2 and TRBJ2-3, the CDR3 gives the full variable domain: GAGVSQSPSNKVTEKGKDVELRCDPISGHTALYWYRQSLGQGLEFLIYFQGNSAPDKSGLPSDRFSAERTGGSVSTLTIQRTQQEDSAVYLCASSLGSGGIDTQYFGPGTRLTVL.

This clonotype was seen many times. V gene TRBV12-3 or TRBV12-4 combines with J gene TRBJ2-1; TRBD2 is a possible D gene (5 bases). V gave up 6 bases and J gave up 4 bases, with 16 bases separating them. The CDR3 sequence is 15 residues long. CDR3 protein: CASSLTPDSYNEQFF. Written as DNA, the CDR3 is TGTGCCAGCAGCCTCACCCCGGACTCGTACAATGAGCAGTTCTTC.

The CDR3 DNA reads TGTGCCAGCAGCCGGCAAGGGACAGTCCGGTACCAAGAGACCCAGTACTTC. It is translated as CASSRQGTVRYQETQYF. The genes are TRBV14 and TRBJ2-5, with 7 bases matching TRBD1. Per germline, CDR1 SGHDN and CDR2 FVKESK. The CDR3 spans 17 residues. The trim removed 4 bases at V and 0 bases at J, leaving 11 bases unmatched.

This clonotype has at least ten counts. J is TRBJ2-3 and V is TRBV6-1, with 10 bases aligning to TRBD2. This CDR3 spans 16 amino acids. The V gene's germline CDR1 is MNHNS and CDR2 SASEGT. Trimming removed 5 bases from V and 4 bases from J; junction bases left unmatched: 9. The CDR3 DNA follows: TGTGCCAGCAGTCGGCTAGCGGGGGAGTTAGCAGATACGCAGTATTTT. It codes for CASSRLAGELADTQYF.

The V and J genes are TRBV7-9 and TRBJ2-3, with TRBD1 identical over 7 bases. Germline CDR1 reads SEHNR; CDR2 reads FQNEAQ (reference sequence). V was clipped by 5 bases and J by 6 bases; unmatched bases: 8. This CDR3 is 14 amino acids long. The DNA for the CDR3 is TGTGCCAGCAGCCCTCGGACAGGCGACGATACGCAGTATTTT. Translated: CASSPRTGDDTQYF.

This chain joins TRBV5-1 and TRBJ2-7; 7 positions match TRBD1. CDR1 and CDR2 from the germline V gene are SGHRS and YFSETQ. The length of the CDR3 is 15 residues. V gave up 0 bases and J gave up 1 base; unmatched junction bases: 4. The CDR3 spells CASSLATTGSYEQYF. CDR3 DNA: TGCGCCAGCAGCTTGGCCACGACAGGGTCCTACGAGCAGTACTTC. Based on the CDR3 plus reference TRBV5-1 and TRBJ2-7, the full variable domain is KAGVTQTPRYLIKTRGQQVTLSCSPISGHRSVSWYQQTPGQGLQFLFEYFSETQRNKGNFPGRFSGRQFSNSRSEMNVSTLELGDSALYLCASSLATTGSYEQYFGPGTRLTVT.

The rearrangement uses TRBV4-1 and TRBJ1-5, with D possibly TRBD1 on 5 matching bases. Germline values: CDR1 MGHRA, CDR2 YSYEKL. V lost 0 bases, J lost 9 bases, and 18 bases lay in between. The CDR3 is made up of 16 amino acids. The CDR3 region has the DNA TGCGCCAGCAGCCAAGATGGGGCAGCCGGGCGGCTGCCCCAGCATTTT. Translating it yields CASSQDGAAGRLPQHF.

This clonotype was picked up a small number of times. The chain couples TRBV4-1 to TRBJ1-3; tentatively, D is TRBD1 (6 bases). The CDR3 is 16 residues long. Germline CDR1 MGHRA, CDR2 YSYEKL. The ends were cut back, 4 bases at V and 2 bases at J, with 15 bases in the middle. CDR3 nucleotide sequence: TGCGCCAGCAGCCGACTCAAGGGGGTAGCTGGAAACACCATATATTTT. It specifies CASSRLKGVAGNTIYF.

The table lists this clonotype with a few counts. V gene TRBV7-9 combines with J gene TRBJ2-5, with TRBD2 matching 10 bases. With V trimmed by 8 bases and J by 3 bases, 3 bases remained unmatched. There are 13 residues in the CDR3. The V gene's germline CDR1 is SEHNR and CDR2 FQNEAQ (reference sequence). In DNA, the CDR3 is TGTGCCAGCGCTAGCGGGGGAAAAGAGACCCAGTACTTC. Translation gives CASASGGKETQYF.

This clonotype has a count of ten or more. This chain connects TRBV20-1 to TRBJ2-1; D tentatively fits TRBD1 or TRBD2 (5 bases each). This CDR3 region has 15 residues. Germline loops: CDR1 DFQATT, CDR2 SNEGSKA (reference sequence). V shed 1 base and J shed 9 bases, with 19 bases lying between them. DNA of the CDR3: TGCAGTGCTAGAGTGTCGGGACGTGGGGACCGTGAGCAGTTCTTC. This encodes CSARVSGRGDREQFF.

Ten or more counts support this clonotype. The genes are TRBV18 and TRBJ1-1, with 7 bases that match TRBD1. The junction had 6 bases not matched to a gene; V was cut back by 0 bases and J by 2 bases. CDR1 KGHSH and CDR2 LQKENI come from the germline V gene. CDR3 length equals 16 residues. In nucleotides, the CDR3 is TGTGCCAGCTCACCACCCTTACAGGGGCCTAACACTGAAGCTTTCTTT. It yields the protein CASSPPLQGPNTEAFF.

The table lists this clonotype with a few counts. The rearrangement links TRBV30 to TRBJ1-4; D remains unclear. This CDR3 spans 12 amino acids. CDR1 and CDR2 (germline): GTSNPN, SVGIG (reference sequence). V shed 8 bases and J shed 7 bases, with 14 bases lying between them. Here the CDR3 DNA reads TGTGCCCGGGATGAGGGAGGTGAAAAACTGTTTTTT. Amino acid sequence: CARDEGGEKLFF.

The gene calls are TRBV7-2 and TRBJ1-6; D unclear. V was shortened by 1 base and J by 8 bases, with 6 bases between the two germline ends. CDR3 length equals 13 residues. Germline loops: CDR1 SGHTA, CDR2 FQGNSA. The CDR3 sequence is CASSLESYSPLHF. The DNA for the CDR3 is TGTGCCAGCAGCTTAGAGTCTTATTCACCCCTCCACTTT.

This clonotype was seen a handful of times. This sequence joins TRBV7-8 and TRBJ1-3; possible D gene TRBD1, 5 bases. Germline V gene data show CDR1 as SGHVS and CDR2 as FQNEAQ. Trimming left V 10 bases short and J 0 bases short, with 13 bases between. The CDR3 covers 14 residues. This CDR3 is CATKGARSGNTIYF. The DNA for the CDR3 is TGTGCCACAAAAGGGGCCCGCTCTGGAAACACCATATATTTT.

This clonotype has just a few counts. The chain joins TRBV6-1 to TRBJ2-7, with D perhaps matching TRBD1 or TRBD2 (5 bases each). Trimming took off 3 bases at V and 9 bases at J, with 15 bases between the two ends. This CDR3 comprises 13 residues. Germline values: CDR1 MNHNS, CDR2 SASEGT. Written as DNA, the CDR3 is TGTGCCAGCAGTGAGCACCCAGGGACGGGGCAGTACGTC. Translating gives CASSEHPGTGQYV.

In this sample, this clonotype turned up a few times. The rearrangement uses TRBV30 and TRBJ1-1, with a tentative D call TRBD1 (5 bases). Trimming left V 3 bases short and J 6 bases short, with 17 bases between. This CDR3 spans 14 amino acids. In germline, CDR1 is GTSNPN, CDR2 SVGIG (reference sequence). In DNA, the CDR3 is TGTGCCTGGAGCCGGACACTTAGGGGAGCTGAAGCTTTCTTT. Protein product: CAWSRTLRGAEAFF.

The chain combines TRBV7-3 with TRBJ2-2, with no clear D. V lost 11 bases to trimming and J lost 5 bases, with 15 bases between them. Germline CDR1 SGHTA, CDR2 FQGTGA. CDR3 length: 13 amino acids. CDR3 nucleotides: TGTGCCGTCAGCCTGCAGGAGACCGGGGAGCTGTTTTTT. Translating gives CAVSLQETGELFF.

Only a few counts were recorded for this clonotype. The germline gene is not matched at one end of the junction; a read error may be the cause. The V gene is TRBV11-2, the J gene TRBJ1-6; no clear D gene. Germline V lookup: CDR1 SGHAT, CDR2 FQNNGV. The CDR3 extends over 15 amino acids. The CDR3 reads CASSPVLNYYSPLHF. CDR3 coding DNA: TGTGCCAGCAGCCCCGTCTTGAACTATTATTCACCCCTCCACTTT.

This clonotype has only a few counts. The chain employs TRBV7-9 and TRBJ1-3; weak D call: TRBD1 (5 bases). V was pared by 3 bases and J by 4 bases, with 13 bases between. Germline assignment: CDR1 SEHNR and CDR2 FQNEAQ (reference sequence). The CDR3 has 15 residues. CDR3 sequence reads: CASSLLRDGGNTIYF. CDR3 coding DNA: TGTGCCAGCAGCTTGTTGCGGGACGGCGGAAACACCATATATTTT.

This clonotype was found a few times. This chain links TRBV6-5 with TRBJ1-5, with D possibly TRBD1 on 6 matching bases. Trimming pared 5 bases from V and 5 bases from J, leaving 19 bases between. The CDR3 consists of 16 residues. The germline V gene has CDR1 MNHEY and CDR2 SVGAGI. In DNA, the CDR3 is TGTGCCAGCAGTCTATGGACAGACCCCGTAGATCAGCCCCAGCATTTT. Protein sequence: CASSLWTDPVDQPQHF.

This clonotype has more than one count but fewer than ten. The V gene is TRBV10-3, the J gene TRBJ2-2; D ambiguous. V lost 3 bases and J lost 6, with 20 bases in between. The CDR3 runs 17 residues. Per germline, CDR1 ENHRY and CDR2 SYGVKD. CDR3 region: CAISESRTGPYSGELFF. The CDR3 DNA reads as TGTGCCATCAGTGAAAGTAGGACCGGGCCTTATTCCGGGGAGCTGTTTTTT.

The chain combines TRBV11-2 with TRBJ2-2; TRBD1 matches at 8 bases. Germline V CDR1 and CDR2: SGHAT, FQNNGV. With V trimmed by 5 bases and J by 0 bases, 5 bases remained unmatched. The CDR3 is made up of 16 amino acids. CDR3 amino acids: CASSELTGANTGELFF. CDR3 in DNA: TGTGCCAGCAGCGAGCTGACAGGGGCGAACACCGGGGAGCTGTTTTTT.

This rearrangement joins TRBV7-2 to TRBJ1-5; D is unresolved. Germline values: CDR1 SGHTA, CDR2 FQGNSA. CDR3 length equals 13 residues. With 2 bases removed from V and 5 bases from J, the gap between germline ends came to 7 bases. The CDR3 sequence: CASSLTSDQPQHF. DNA for the CDR3: TGTGCCAGCAGCTTAACGTCGGATCAGCCCCAGCATTTT. Combining the CDR3 with reference TRBV7-2 and TRBJ1-5 gives the whole variable domain GAGVSQSPSNKVTEKGKDVELRCDPISGHTALYWYRQSLGQGLEFLIYFQGNSAPDKSGLPSDRFSAERTGGSVSTLTIQRTQQEDSAVYLCASSLTSDQPQHFGDGTRLSIL.